Presented here are 17 T cell receptor beta chains from one specimen sequenced in a study of early T cells in non-severe SARS-CoV-2 infection. In TCRdb, the 5' RACE reads were re-called with MiXCR into one record per CDR3 protein. The data show about 64,000 distinct CDR3 sequences, around 13% seen once. Input material: whole blood. The origin of the receptors is an adult who was a healthcare worker with PCR-confirmed SARS-CoV-2 infection or an uninfected control (not recorded which).

The J gene is TRBJ2-1, the V gene TRBV27, with TRBD2 matching 12 bases. V shed 4 bases and J 10 bases; nucleotides not matched to a gene: 5. In germline, CDR1 is MNHEY, CDR2 SMNVEV (reference sequence). This CDR3 has 14 amino acids. The CDR3 spells CASSSGTSGPEQFF. The CDR3 DNA reads TGTGCCAGCAGTTCCGGGACTAGCGGGCCGGAGCAGTTCTTC.

This clonotype was counted at least ten times. This chain uses TRBV7-3 with TRBJ2-3, with D possibly matching TRBD2 (6 bases). Trimming pared 5 bases from V and 0 bases from J, leaving 18 bases between. This CDR3 spans 17 amino acids. Germline values: CDR1 SGHTA, CDR2 FQGTGA. The CDR3 region has the DNA TGTGCCAGCAGCCCATTCACTGCGGGGCTAAGCACAGATACGCAGTATTTT. The encoded protein is CASSPFTAGLSTDTQYF. Using reference TRBV7-3 and TRBJ2-3 for the parts outside the CDR3, the full variable domain is GAGVSQTPSNKVTEKGKYVELRCDPISGHTALYWYRQSLGQGPEFLIYFQGTGAADDSGLPNDRFFAVRPEGSVSTLKIQRTERGDSAVYLCASSPFTAGLSTDTQYFGPGTRLTVL.

This chain connects TRBV5-6 to TRBJ2-1, with 9 positions matching TRBD2. The CDR3 is 18 amino acids. V was clipped by 2 bases and J by 6 bases; unmatched bases: 15. The germline gives CDR1 SGHDT, CDR2 YYEEEE. The CDR3 spells CASSFPQWLAGPPNEQFF. DNA for the CDR3: TGTGCCAGCAGCTTTCCACAATGGCTAGCGGGGCCCCCCAATGAGCAGTTCTTC.

This clonotype occurred a few times. The chain recombines TRBV5-4 with TRBJ1-1, with 7 nucleotides matching TRBD1. The CDR3 loop spans 14 amino acids. The ends lost 4 bases at V and 9 bases at J; junction bases unmatched: 12. The germline gives CDR1 SGHNT, CDR2 YYREEE (reference sequence). CDR3 in DNA: TGTGCCAGCAGCGCGGGACAGTCAGTCATACAAGCTTTCTTT. As protein: CASSAGQSVIQAFF. Complete variable domain (other parts from reference TRBV5-4 and TRBJ1-1): ETGVTQSPTHLIKTRGQQVTLRCSSQSGHNTVSWYQQALGQGPQFIFQYYREEENGRGNFPPRFSGLQFPNYSSELNVNALELDDSALYLCASSAGQSVIQAFFGQGTRLTVV.

The V gene is TRBV29-1, the J gene TRBJ2-7, with 8 positions matching TRBD2. CDR1 is SQVTM and CDR2 is ANQGSEA in the germline V gene. CDR3 length equals 12 residues. V gave up 6 bases and J gave up 3 bases; unmatched junction bases: 4. For the CDR3, the DNA is TGCAGCGTGGTCGGGGGGGACTACGAGCAGTACTTC. This sequence encodes CSVVGGDYEQYF.

The J gene is TRBJ2-7, the V gene TRBV3-1; TRBD1 might be the D (5 bases). The V gene lost 2 bases and the J gene lost 0 bases, with 11 bases spanning the gap. Germline loops: CDR1 LGHDT, CDR2 YNNKEL (reference sequence). The CDR3 runs 15 residues. CDR3 nucleotides: TGTGCCAGCAGCCAACAGGACACTTACTCCTACGAGCAGTACTTC. Translating it yields CASSQQDTYSYEQYF.

In its sample, this clonotype was seen many times. This chain joins TRBV6-4 and TRBJ2-3; 9 bases map to TRBD2. The CDR3 runs 17 residues. Germline V gene sequence: CDR1 MRHNA, CDR2 SNTAGT. V lost 0 bases and J lost 1; bases outside the gene matches: 5. The CDR3: CASSDSYSGGGTDTQYF. The CDR3 DNA reads as TGTGCCAGCAGTGACTCGTATAGCGGGGGAGGCACAGATACGCAGTATTTT.

This clonotype was counted only a few times. The genes are TRBV7-2 and TRBJ1-2; D remains unclear. Trimming took 4 bases from V and 4 from J, leaving 10 bases between them. CDR1 is SGHTA and CDR2 is FQGNSA in the germline V gene. CDR3 length: 13 amino acids. The CDR3 protein is CASSSRVLYGYTF. As DNA, the CDR3 is TGTGCCAGCAGCTCCCGGGTCCTCTATGGCTACACCTTC.

This clonotype has more than one count but fewer than ten. The V call is TRBV27, the J call TRBJ2-1; D perhaps matches TRBD2 (6 bases). Per the germline V gene, CDR1 is MNHEY and CDR2 is SMNVEV (reference sequence). Trimming removed 5 bases from V and 1 base from J, with 21 bases in between. The CDR3 runs to 18 residues. DNA of the CDR3: TGTGCCAGCAGTCCAAACCACCTTACTAGCAAATCCTACAATGAGCAGTTCTTC. This sequence encodes CASSPNHLTSKSYNEQFF.

This clonotype appeared a few times. The V and J genes are TRBV28 and TRBJ1-5; no clear D gene. Germline V CDR1 and CDR2: MDHEN, SYDVKM. The CDR3 runs 12 residues. V lost 8 bases and J lost 4, with 9 bases in between. The CDR3 DNA follows: TGTGCCAGCGAGGAGGTTAATCAGCCCCAGCATTTT. It is translated as CASEEVNQPQHF.

This clonotype was detected a few times. V usage is TRBV4-3 and J usage is TRBJ1-5; D is undetermined. V gave up 1 base and J gave up 0 bases, with 7 bases separating them. The CDR3 runs to 15 residues. CDR1 and CDR2 from the germline V gene are LGHNA and YSLEER. The CDR3 protein is CASSQVQASNQPQHF. Written as DNA, the CDR3 is TGCGCCAGCAGCCAAGTGCAGGCTAGCAATCAGCCCCAGCATTTT.

The sample holds many counts of this clonotype. The rearrangement joins TRBV5-1 to TRBJ1-6; D is uncertain. CDR1 and CDR2 (germline): SGHRS, YFSETQ. This CDR3 is built from 17 residues. The ends were cut back, 2 bases at V and 0 bases at J, with 12 bases in the middle. The CDR3 coding sequence is TGCGCCAGCAGCTTTGCGGCGGCGAGCTCCTATAATTCACCCCTCCACTTT. It codes for CASSFAAASSYNSPLHF.

The chain couples TRBV4-1 to TRBJ2-3; TRBD2 matches 10 bases. V gave up 6 bases and J gave up 1 base; unmatched junction bases: 4. There are 15 residues in the CDR3. Germline CDR1 and CDR2: MGHRA and YSYEKL. For the CDR3, the DNA is TGCGCCAGCAGGCCTAGCGGGGGAGGCACAGATACGCAGTATTTT. Translation gives CASRPSGGGTDTQYF.

This clonotype was detected a few times. This chain links TRBV6-5 with TRBJ2-1, with D unresolved. The CDR3 has 11 residues. Trimming pared 0 bases from V and 7 bases from J, leaving 1 base between. CDR1 and CDR2 from the germline V gene are MNHEY and SVGAGI. As DNA, the CDR3 is TGTGCCAGCAGTTACTCTAATGAGCAGTTCTTC. Protein sequence: CASSYSNEQFF.

Ten or more counts support this clonotype. V and J are TRBV27 and TRBJ2-7, with D uncertain. The CDR3 length is 13 residues. The V gene's germline CDR1 is MNHEY and CDR2 SMNVEV (reference sequence). V was pared by 5 bases and J by 4 bases, with 12 bases between. CDR3 sequence reads: CASSLLLGYEQYF. The CDR3 DNA reads TGTGCCAGCAGTCTCCTCCTCGGGTACGAGCAGTACTTC.

V usage is TRBV4-1 and J usage is TRBJ1-5; D unresolved. The CDR3 runs to 16 residues. Deletions cut 4 bases from V and 0 bases from J, with 13 bases between. Germline V gene data show CDR1 as MGHRA and CDR2 as YSYEKL. The CDR3 region has the DNA TGCGCCAGCAGCCCTCGGACGGTCGATAGCAATCAGCCCCAGCATTTT. It is translated as CASSPRTVDSNQPQHF.

This chain joins TRBV7-9 and TRBJ1-2; D call uncertain. The CDR3 runs 13 residues. Per the germline V gene, CDR1 is SEHNR and CDR2 is FQNEAQ (reference sequence). V was clipped by 4 bases and J by 2 bases, with 8 bases between them. The CDR3 DNA reads TGTGCCAGCAGCTCAACGGAGAACTATGGCTACACCTTC. It translates to CASSSTENYGYTF.